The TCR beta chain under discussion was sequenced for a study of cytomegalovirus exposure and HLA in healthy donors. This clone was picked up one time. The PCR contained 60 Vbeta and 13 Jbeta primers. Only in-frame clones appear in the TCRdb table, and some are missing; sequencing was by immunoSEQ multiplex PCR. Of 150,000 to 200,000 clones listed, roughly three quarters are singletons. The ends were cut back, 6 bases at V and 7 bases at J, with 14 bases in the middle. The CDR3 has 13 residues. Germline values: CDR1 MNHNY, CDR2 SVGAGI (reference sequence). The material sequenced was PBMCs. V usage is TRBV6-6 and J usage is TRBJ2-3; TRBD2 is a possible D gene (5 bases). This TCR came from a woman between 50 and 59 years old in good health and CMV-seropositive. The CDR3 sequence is CASRGGSLYTQYF. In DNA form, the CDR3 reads TGTGCCAGCAGAGGCGGGTCCCTATATACGCAGTATTTT.